The T cell receptor (beta chain) described here comes from a study of cytomegalovirus exposure and HLA in healthy donors. Study-level points and caveats: Confirmation was obtained in vitro that three CMV-associated chains are specific for CMV antigens. Most sequenced TCRs were rare (though some public TCRs occurred in many donors). Researchers counted around 160 TCR beta chains as cytomegalovirus-associated.

Germline values: CDR1 MGHRA, CDR2 YSYEKL. The CDR3 is 14 residues long. V lost 1 base and J lost 5, with 9 bases in between. Some clones are missing from TCRdb's copy, which holds only in-frame ones; the method was immunoSEQ multiplex PCR. The table has 130,000 to 150,000 clones, roughly 87% seen once. This clone was observed a single time. Its antigen is not identified. From the roughly 110-subject validation cohort, which was separate from the approximately 720-subject first cohort, the donors were drawn. The material sequenced was PBMCs. The clonotype comes from a man younger than 30 in good health and CMV-seropositive. The rearrangement uses TRBV4-1 and TRBJ1-3, with D maybe TRBD1 (6 bases). The CDR3 is CASSQAGDRNTIYF. Here the CDR3 DNA reads TGCGCCAGCAGCCAAGCAGGGGATCGAAACACCATATATTTT.